This T cell receptor beta chain was sequenced for a study of blood T cell repertoires in COVID-19. Study as a whole: Both acute and convalescent COVID-19 samples were obtained from the United States, Italy and Spain. Sources were T cells, B-cell-depleted T cells, or PBMCs; the material itself was cDNA or gDNA.

The sample holds a few counts of this clone. In the original analysis: Amplification of reference gene primers provided the estimated nucleated cell counts. Only in-frame clones appear in the TCRdb table, and some are missing; sequencing was by immunoSEQ multiplex PCR. V, J and clone size derive from that table, while D and trimming were established from the DNA sequence. The sample has more than 200,000 clones, about 86% seen once. Germline V lookup: CDR1 SGHRS, CDR2 YFSETQ. Trimming removed 1 base at V and 6 bases at J, with 13 bases between. The CDR3 runs to 14 residues. Sequenced material: peripheral blood. The J gene is TRBJ1-1, the V gene TRBV5-1; no definite D call. The receptor's source is a man in his forties with active or convalescent COVID-19. The CDR3 here is CASSLHSTSPEAFF. DNA for the CDR3: TGCGCCAGCAGCTTGCACTCAACCTCACCTGAAGCTTTCTTT. The complete variable domain, with remaining parts taken from reference TRBV5-1 and TRBJ1-1, reads KAGVTQTPRYLIKTRGQQVTLSCSPISGHRSVSWYQQTPGQGLQFLFEYFSETQRNKGNFPGRFSGRQFSNSRSEMNVSTLELGDSALYLCASSLHSTSPEAFFGQGTRLTVV.